The source of this T cell receptor (beta chain) is a study of T cells in Graves' hyperthyroidism and ophthalmopathy. Study summary: Peripheral blood draws took place at initial diagnosis, ahead of any treatment.

TCR beta CDR3 regions were amplified from RNA. A first-round RT-PCR of the TCR CDR3 used the HTBI primer set. TCRdb itself ran the multiplex PCR reads through MiXCR, one entry per CDR3 protein. The sample has approximately 640,000 distinct CDR3 sequences, roughly a sixth seen once. Using more than 8 ml of fresh peripheral blood, PBMCs were prepared. The CDR3 covers 15 residues. CDR1 is ENHRY and CDR2 is SYGVKD in the germline V gene. Deletions cut 9 bases from V and 6 bases from J, with 21 bases between. V and J are TRBV10-3 and TRBJ1-3; D is ambiguous. The specimen was blood. This receptor was taken from a man in his forties or fifties with Graves' hyperthyroidism. In DNA form, the CDR3 reads TGTGCCATGGCTTCAGCCCTAGTTCGTGAAAACACCATATATTTT. Its protein product is CAMASALVRENTIYF.